These 2 T cell receptor beta chains were sequenced from one sample in a study of blood T cell repertoires in COVID-19. TCRdb keeps only in-frame clones here, not all; method: immunoSEQ multiplex PCR. The sample records around 200,000 clones, 86% being singletons. Sequences were obtained from PBMCs or T cells enriched from blood (not recorded which). These receptors all come from a woman aged 25 to 39 who had been exposed to COVID-19.

The chain joins TRBV14 to TRBJ1-1; D unresolved. With 4 bases removed from V and 3 bases from J, the gap between germline ends came to 12 bases. CDR1 is SGHDN, CDR2 FVKESK, per germline. This CDR3 comprises 14 residues. CDR3 region: CASSRLGEDTEAFF. The DNA of the CDR3 is TGTGCCAGCAGCCGCCTCGGGGAGGACACTGAAGCTTTCTTT.

The genes are TRBV23-1 and TRBJ1-1; D remains ambiguous. TRBV23-1 is an open reading frame whose function is uncertain. The CDR3 consists of 13 residues. Trimming left V 3 bases short and J 3 bases short, with 8 bases between. For the CDR3, the DNA is TGCGCCAGCAGTCAGCCCGGGGACACTGAAGCTTTCTTT. Translating it yields CASSQPGDTEAFF.